A single sample is the source of the 30 T cell receptor beta chains below, sequenced in a study of T cells and Merkel cell carcinoma outcomes. Measured with immunoSEQ multiplex PCR; TCRdb has only the in-frame clones, and not every one. This sample yields about 15,000 clones, of which around 87% are seen a single time; 6.5% to 8.5% belongs to the top ten. Specimen: tumor tissue from Merkel cell carcinoma. The receptors come from a human donor with Merkel cell carcinoma.

The V call is TRBV19, the J call TRBJ1-5; 9 positions match TRBD1. V lost 5 bases to trimming and J lost 8 bases; unmatched junction nucleotides: 7. The CDR3 has 14 amino acids. Germline V gene lookup returns CDR1 LNHDA and CDR2 SQIVND (reference sequence). CDR3 residues: CASSVSQGAKPQHF. CDR3 nucleotide sequence: TGTGCCAGTAGTGTCTCACAGGGGGCGAAGCCCCAGCATTTT.

The chain recombines TRBV7-9 with TRBJ2-1; D gene ambiguous. Trimming removed 3 bases from V and 6 bases from J, with 0 bases in between. Germline V gives CDR1 SEHNR, CDR2 FQNEAQ (reference sequence). This CDR3 spans 10 amino acids. The CDR3 spells CASSFNEQFF. CDR3 nucleotides: TGTGCCAGCAGCTTCAATGAGCAGTTCTTC.

In regard to this clone: The germline gene is not matched at one end of the junction; a read error may be the cause. The chain recombines TRBV5-1 with TRBJ1-5; maybe TRBD1 (5 bases). CDR1 is SGHRS and CDR2 is YFSETQ in the germline V gene. The CDR3 is made up of 15 amino acids. The CDR3 nucleotides are TGCGCCAACAGCTTGGAGGGCGGGGGAGGTCAGCCCCAGCATTTT. Protein sequence: CANSLEGGGGQPQHF.

This rearrangement joins TRBV11-2 to TRBJ2-1, with TRBD1 matching 7 bases. Germline CDR1 reads SGHAT; CDR2 reads FQNNGV. J gave up 4 bases and V 1 base, and 4 bases lay outside the gene matches. This CDR3 contains 15 residues. The CDR3 region is CASSLAAGGYNEQFF. The CDR3 DNA reads TGTGCCAGCAGCTTAGCAGCAGGGGGATACAATGAGCAGTTCTTC.

The chain is built from TRBV7-2 and TRBJ1-1, with a tentative D call TRBD1 (6 bases). There are 15 residues in the CDR3. V shed 2 bases and J shed 4 bases, with 14 bases lying between them. Germline V gene sequence: CDR1 SGHTA, CDR2 FQGNSA. The CDR3 loop is CASSLSGGLGTEAFF. In nucleotides, the CDR3 is TGTGCCAGCAGCTTATCCGGGGGGCTGGGCACTGAAGCTTTCTTT.

V and J are TRBV15 and TRBJ2-4; tentative D call: TRBD2 (6 bases). This CDR3 has 16 residues. CDR1 is LNHNV, CDR2 YYDKDF, per germline (reference sequence). Trimming shortened V by 3 bases and J by 0 bases, and 12 bases separated the two germline ends. The CDR3 loop reads CATSSPTGVAKNIQYF. DNA for the CDR3: TGTGCCACCAGCAGCCCGACGGGGGTAGCCAAAAACATTCAGTACTTC.

The J gene is TRBJ1-2, the V gene TRBV4-1; no clear D gene. This CDR3 comprises 13 residues. From germline, CDR1 is MGHRA and CDR2 YSYEKL. V gave up 0 bases and J gave up 5 bases, with 7 bases separating them. CDR3 nucleotides: TGCGCCAGCAGCCAAGATAGATCTTATGGCTACACCTTC. This gives the protein CASSQDRSYGYTF.

The chain combines TRBV27 with TRBJ2-7, with TRBD1 matching over 9 bases. Germline V gene lookup returns CDR1 MNHEY and CDR2 SMNVEV (reference sequence). This CDR3 spans 14 amino acids. Unmatched junction bases numbered 5, after V lost 5 bases and J lost 3 bases. The CDR3 DNA follows: TGTGCCAGCAGTCCCTCGACAGGGGGCTACGAGCAGTACTTC. Translation gives CASSPSTGGYEQYF.

The rearrangement joins TRBV5-6 to TRBJ1-1, with D possibly matching TRBD1 (5 bases). The CDR3 is 14 amino acids. V was shortened by 0 bases and J by 6 bases, with 12 bases between the two germline ends. Germline assignment: CDR1 SGHDT and CDR2 YYEEEE. As DNA, the CDR3 is TGTGCCAGCAGCTTGGGAGGGGAAGGGGCTGAAGCTTTCTTT. It is translated as CASSLGGEGAEAFF.

The chain carries TRBV6-1 and TRBJ2-1; 7 nucleotides match TRBD1. The germline V gene has CDR1 MNHNS and CDR2 SASEGT. The CDR3 totals 13 residues. The junction had 8 bases not matched to a gene; V was cut back by 3 bases and J by 12 bases. The CDR3 region is CASSDQTGWRQFF. The CDR3, as DNA: TGTGCCAGCAGTGACCAGACAGGGTGGCGGCAGTTCTTC.

The V and J genes are TRBV6-1 and TRBJ1-5; D unclear. The V gene lost 1 base and the J gene lost 1 base, with 11 bases spanning the gap. Germline V gene sequence: CDR1 MNHNS, CDR2 SASEGT. This CDR3 has 16 residues. The CDR3 DNA reads TGTGCCAGCAGTGAAGTTTTGCCGATAAGCAATCAGCCCCAGCATTTT. It yields the protein CASSEVLPISNQPQHF.

This sequence joins TRBV4-1 and TRBJ1-1; D possibly corresponds to TRBD1 (6 bases). Germline V gene lookup returns CDR1 MGHRA and CDR2 YSYEKL. This CDR3 comprises 15 residues. Trimming left V 3 bases short and J 5 bases short, with 16 bases between. CDR3 in amino acids: CASSHPKGGATEAFF. CDR3 bases: TGCGCCAGCAGCCACCCGAAGGGGGGTGCGACTGAAGCTTTCTTT.

The chain uses TRBV18 and TRBJ2-7; TRBD1 or TRBD2 may be the D gene (5 bases each). The V end was cut by 0 bases, the J end by 9 bases, with 12 bases between. Germline V gene sequence: CDR1 KGHSH, CDR2 LQKENI. The CDR3 runs to 13 residues. For the CDR3, the DNA is TGTGCCAGCTCACCACCTCGGGACCCCAGGCAGTACTTC. Translating it yields CASSPPRDPRQYF.

In DNA form, the CDR3 reads TGTGCCAGCTCTGTCGTTGCCACTGGAAACACCATATATTTT. Translating gives CASSVVATGNTIYF. The chain links TRBV2 to TRBJ1-3, with D unresolved. Between the trimmed V and J ends, which lost 8 bases and 2 bases, there was a span of 13 bases. The CDR3 runs to 14 residues. Germline-derived CDR1 and CDR2 are SNHLY and FYNNEI.

The DNA of the CDR3 is TGTGCCAGCAGGGGGCCAGGGGGTATTAACTATGGCTACACCTTC. Translated, it gives CASRGPGGINYGYTF. The chain has TRBV27 and TRBJ1-2; the match to TRBD1 covers 7 bases. The CDR3 is 15 residues long. Germline lookup yields CDR1 MNHEY and CDR2 SMNVEV (reference sequence). The V and J ends lost 6 bases and 1 base, in that order; junction bases with no gene match: 8.

This clone was seen more than once but under ten times. The chain links TRBV25-1 to TRBJ2-2; tentatively, D is TRBD1 (6 bases). The V and J ends lost 7 bases and 4 bases respectively, with 10 bases between them. The CDR3 has 13 amino acids. Germline loops: CDR1 MGHDK, CDR2 SYGVNS. CDR3 DNA: TGTGCCAGCACAGGGGCGAGCACCGGGGAGCTGTTTTTT. It is translated as CASTGASTGELFF.

The gene calls are TRBV5-8 and TRBJ2-5; 10 bases match TRBD1. The CDR3 is made up of 16 amino acids. The V segment lost 0 bases and the J segment 5 bases; nucleotides outside the gene matches: 7. The germline V gene has CDR1 SGHTS and CDR2 YDEGEE. The CDR3 sequence is CASSLVGTGVRETQYF. The CDR3 nucleotides read TGTGCCAGCAGCTTGGTTGGGACAGGGGTTCGGGAGACCCAGTACTTC.

CDR3 nucleotides: TGTGCCAGCAGTGTTGGAGGAAATCAGCCCCAGCATTTT. It translates to CASSVGGNQPQHF. The V gene is TRBV6-1, the J gene TRBJ1-5; D remains unclear. Germline V lookup: CDR1 MNHNS, CDR2 SASEGT. V dropped 4 bases and J dropped 4 bases, with 8 bases sitting between them. The CDR3 is 13 amino acids.

The gene calls are TRBV11-2 and TRBJ2-1, with 8 bases identical to TRBD2. The junction had 8 bases not matched to a gene; V was cut back by 5 bases and J by 8 bases. The V gene's germline CDR1 is SGHAT and CDR2 FQNNGV. The CDR3 runs 14 residues. The CDR3 sequence: CASSRGLVSDEQFF. Here the CDR3 DNA reads TGTGCCAGCAGCCGGGGACTAGTTAGCGATGAGCAGTTCTTC.

The V gene is TRBV11-1, the J gene TRBJ2-2; 10 bases are a match to TRBD2. The V segment lost 4 bases and the J segment 3 bases; nucleotides outside the gene matches: 14. Germline V gene sequence: CDR1 SGHAT, CDR2 FQDESV (reference sequence). This CDR3 has 19 amino acids. The CDR3 coding sequence is TGTGCCAGCAGCTCCCCGCTGGCCAGCGGGGGGGCCTACACCGGGGAGCTGTTTTTT. It specifies CASSSPLASGGAYTGELFF.

This clone was counted once. The chain recombines TRBV7-2 with TRBJ1-3; D remains unclear. The CDR3 totals 13 residues. Germline V gene data show CDR1 as SGHTA and CDR2 as FQGNSA. The V and J ends lost 2 bases and 4 bases respectively, with 6 bases between them. The CDR3, as DNA: TGTGCCAGCAGCTTAATCGGCGGAAACACCATATATTTT. Protein: CASSLIGGNTIYF.

The CDR3 DNA sequence: TGTGCCAGCTCAGGCAGGGGGAACACCGGGGAGCTGTTTTTT. It specifies CASSGRGNTGELFF. V is TRBV18 and J is TRBJ2-2; possible D gene TRBD1, 6 bases. Germline V lookup: CDR1 KGHSH, CDR2 LQKENI. The CDR3 spans 14 residues. V dropped 5 bases and J dropped 1 base, with 8 bases sitting between them.

V is TRBV19 and J is TRBJ1-2; 7 bases fit TRBD1. The CDR3 loop spans 14 amino acids. In germline, CDR1 is LNHDA, CDR2 SQIVND (reference sequence). J was trimmed by 7 bases and V by 4 bases; bases with no gene match: 9. The CDR3 protein is CASSTKRQGVGYTF. The CDR3 DNA is TGTGCCAGTAGTACGAAGAGACAGGGAGTTGGCTACACCTTC. Supplemented by reference TRBV19 and TRBJ1-2, the full variable domain reads DGGITQSPKYLFRKEGQNVTLSCEQNLNHDAMYWYRQDPGQGLRLIYYSQIVNDFQKGDIAEGYSVSREKKESFPLTVTSAQKNPTAFYLCASSTKRQGVGYTFGSGTRLTVV.

The chain combines TRBV19 with TRBJ1-2; 7 positions agree with TRBD1. Germline V CDR1 and CDR2: LNHDA, SQIVND (reference sequence). The length of the CDR3 is 13 residues. V shed 6 bases, J shed 4 bases, and the junction held 5 bases outside the gene matches. CDR3 in amino acids: CASSRQGFYGYTF. CDR3 DNA: TGTGCCAGTAGCAGACAGGGTTTCTATGGCTACACCTTC. Full variable domain (missing parts from reference TRBV19 and TRBJ1-2): DGGITQSPKYLFRKEGQNVTLSCEQNLNHDAMYWYRQDPGQGLRLIYYSQIVNDFQKGDIAEGYSVSREKKESFPLTVTSAQKNPTAFYLCASSRQGFYGYTFGSGTRLTVV.

The gene calls are TRBV10-2 and TRBJ2-5, with a possible D match to TRBD2 (5 bases). Germline V gene lookup returns CDR1 WSHSY and CDR2 SAAADI. V shed 2 bases and J shed 3 bases, with 7 bases lying between them. The CDR3 totals 13 residues. The CDR3 DNA sequence: TGCGCCAGCAGTGAGCGGGGAAAAGAGACCCAGTACTTC. It is translated as CASSERGKETQYF.

The chain uses TRBV6-6 and TRBJ2-7, with D unresolved. Deletions cut 10 bases from V and 2 bases from J, with 18 bases between. The CDR3 has 14 residues. Germline CDR1 reads MNHNY; CDR2 reads SVGAGI (reference sequence). The CDR3 coding sequence is TGTGCCACCAAACTTCGGGCCTTAACCTACGAGCAGTACTTC. Translation gives CATKLRALTYEQYF.

The genes are TRBV5-1 and TRBJ2-7; D possibly corresponds to TRBD2 (6 bases). CDR3 length: 14 residues. V was pared by 4 bases and J by 5 bases, with 16 bases between. Germline lookup yields CDR1 SGHRS and CDR2 YFSETQ. As DNA, the CDR3 is TGCGCCAGCAGCCCCGGGCGGGAACCCGACGAGCAGTACTTC. Protein: CASSPGREPDEQYF.

The CDR3 loop is CATSRDRGLADRKVDTQYF. As DNA, the CDR3 is TGTGCCACCAGCAGAGATCGAGGACTAGCGGACCGAAAGGTAGATACGCAGTATTTT. The rearrangement uses TRBV15 and TRBJ2-3; 10 positions agree with TRBD2. Looked up from germline, CDR1 is LNHNV and CDR2 is YYDKDF (reference sequence). V dropped 0 bases and J dropped 5; count of bases not matched to a gene: 14. The CDR3 extends over 19 amino acids.

The V call is TRBV6-6, the J call TRBJ1-1, with no clear D. Deletions cut 5 bases from V and 7 bases from J, with 14 bases between. The CDR3 is made up of 13 amino acids. Germline CDR1 reads MNHNY; CDR2 reads SVGAGI (reference sequence). The CDR3 protein is CASSPRVPGEAFF. The DNA of the CDR3 is TGTGCCAGCAGTCCTAGGGTTCCTGGTGAAGCTTTCTTT.

This chain connects TRBV5-1 to TRBJ2-6; the D gene could be TRBD1 or TRBD2 (5 bases each). Germline lookup yields CDR1 SGHRS and CDR2 YFSETQ. V was pared by 4 bases and J by 0 bases, with 14 bases between. The CDR3 length is 17 residues. The CDR3: CASSTGIGGSGANVLTF. CDR3 bases: TGCGCCAGCAGCACTGGGATTGGGGGCTCTGGGGCCAACGTCCTGACTTTC.